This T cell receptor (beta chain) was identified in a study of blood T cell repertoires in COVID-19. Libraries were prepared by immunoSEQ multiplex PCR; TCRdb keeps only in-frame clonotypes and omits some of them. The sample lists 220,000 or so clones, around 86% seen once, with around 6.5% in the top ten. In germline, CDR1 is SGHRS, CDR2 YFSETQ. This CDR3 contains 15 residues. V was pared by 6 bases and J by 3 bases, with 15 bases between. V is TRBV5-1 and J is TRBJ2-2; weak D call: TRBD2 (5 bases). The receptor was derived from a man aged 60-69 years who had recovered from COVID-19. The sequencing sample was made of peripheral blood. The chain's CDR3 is CASTRGWGDTGELFF. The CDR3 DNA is TGCGCCAGCACCCGCGGGTGGGGTGACACCGGGGAGCTGTTTTTT.